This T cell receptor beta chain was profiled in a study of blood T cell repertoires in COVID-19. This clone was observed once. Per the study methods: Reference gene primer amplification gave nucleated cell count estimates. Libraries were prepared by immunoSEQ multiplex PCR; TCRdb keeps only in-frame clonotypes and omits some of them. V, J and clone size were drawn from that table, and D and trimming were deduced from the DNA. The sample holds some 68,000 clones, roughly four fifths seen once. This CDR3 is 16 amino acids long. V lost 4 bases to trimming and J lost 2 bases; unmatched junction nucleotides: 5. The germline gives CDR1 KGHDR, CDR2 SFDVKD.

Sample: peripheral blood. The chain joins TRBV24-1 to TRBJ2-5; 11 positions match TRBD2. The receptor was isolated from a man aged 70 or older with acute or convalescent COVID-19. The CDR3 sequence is CATSDRLAGKQETQYF. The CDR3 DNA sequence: TGTGCCACCAGTGACCGACTAGCGGGGAAACAAGAGACCCAGTACTTC.